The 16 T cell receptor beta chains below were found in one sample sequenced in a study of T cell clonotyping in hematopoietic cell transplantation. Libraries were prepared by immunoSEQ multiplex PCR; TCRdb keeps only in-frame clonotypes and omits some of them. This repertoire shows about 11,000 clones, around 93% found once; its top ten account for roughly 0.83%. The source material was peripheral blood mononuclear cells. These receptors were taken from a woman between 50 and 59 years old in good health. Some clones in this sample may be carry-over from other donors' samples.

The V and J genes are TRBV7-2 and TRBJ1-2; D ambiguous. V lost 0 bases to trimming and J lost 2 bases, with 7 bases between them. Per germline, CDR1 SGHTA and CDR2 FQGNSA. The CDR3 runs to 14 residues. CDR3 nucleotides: TGTGCCAGCAGCTTAGCGTCGGTCAACTATGGCTACACCTTC. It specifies CASSLASVNYGYTF.

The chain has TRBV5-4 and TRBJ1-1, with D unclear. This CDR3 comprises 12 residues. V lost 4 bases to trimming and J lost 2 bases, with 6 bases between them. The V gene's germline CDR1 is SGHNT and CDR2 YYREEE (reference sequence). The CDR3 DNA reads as TGTGCCAGCAGCCAATTTAACACTGAAGCTTTCTTT. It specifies CASSQFNTEAFF. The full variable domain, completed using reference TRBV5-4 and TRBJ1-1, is ETGVTQSPTHLIKTRGQQVTLRCSSQSGHNTVSWYQQALGQGPQFIFQYYREEENGRGNFPPRFSGLQFPNYSSELNVNALELDDSALYLCASSQFNTEAFFGQGTRLTVV.

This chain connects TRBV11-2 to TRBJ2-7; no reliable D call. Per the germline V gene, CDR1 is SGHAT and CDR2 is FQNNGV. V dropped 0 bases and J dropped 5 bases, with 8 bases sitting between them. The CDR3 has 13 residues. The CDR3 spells CASSLDREHEQYF. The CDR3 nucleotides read TGTGCCAGCAGCTTAGATAGGGAACACGAGCAGTACTTC. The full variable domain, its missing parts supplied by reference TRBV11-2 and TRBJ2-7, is EAGVAQSPRYKIIEKRQSVAFWCNPISGHATLYWYQQILGQGPKLLIQFQNNGVVDDSQLPKDRFSAERLKGVDSTLKIQPAKLEDSAVYLCASSLDREHEQYFGPGTRLTVT.

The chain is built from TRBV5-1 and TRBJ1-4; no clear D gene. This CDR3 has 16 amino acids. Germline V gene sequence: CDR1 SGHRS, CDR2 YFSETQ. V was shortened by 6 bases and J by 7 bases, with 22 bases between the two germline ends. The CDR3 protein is CASTPGGSNGGEKLFF. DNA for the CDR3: TGCGCCAGCACCCCGGGAGGAAGTAACGGTGGTGAAAAACTGTTTTTT.

The CDR3 DNA is TGTGCCACGGCGAGGGACAGGGGGCGGGAGGGGAGCACCGGGGAGCTGTTTTTT. Its translation: CATARDRGREGSTGELFF. The V and J genes are TRBV10-3 and TRBJ2-2; 12 nucleotides agree with TRBD1. J was trimmed by 4 bases and V by 10 bases; bases with no gene match: 16. This CDR3 is built from 18 residues. Germline V gene sequence: CDR1 ENHRY, CDR2 SYGVKD.

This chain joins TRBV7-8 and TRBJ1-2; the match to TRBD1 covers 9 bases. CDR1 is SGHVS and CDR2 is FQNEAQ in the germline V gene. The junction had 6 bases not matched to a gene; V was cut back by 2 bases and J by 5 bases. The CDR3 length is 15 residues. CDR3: CASSLMGQGLYGYTF. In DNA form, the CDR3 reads TGTGCCAGCAGCTTAATGGGACAGGGACTATATGGCTACACCTTC.

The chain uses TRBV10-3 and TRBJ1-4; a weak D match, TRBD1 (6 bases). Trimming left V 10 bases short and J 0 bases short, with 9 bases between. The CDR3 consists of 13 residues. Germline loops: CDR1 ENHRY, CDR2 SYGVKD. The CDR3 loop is CATTGSTNEKLFF. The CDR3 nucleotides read TGTGCCACCACAGGGTCAACTAATGAAAAACTGTTTTTT.

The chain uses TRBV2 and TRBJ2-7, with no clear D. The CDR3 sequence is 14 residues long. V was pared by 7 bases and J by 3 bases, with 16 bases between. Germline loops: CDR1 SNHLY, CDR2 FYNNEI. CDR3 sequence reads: CASKPRTGGYEQYF. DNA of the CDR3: TGTGCCAGCAAGCCCCGGACGGGTGGCTACGAGCAGTACTTC.

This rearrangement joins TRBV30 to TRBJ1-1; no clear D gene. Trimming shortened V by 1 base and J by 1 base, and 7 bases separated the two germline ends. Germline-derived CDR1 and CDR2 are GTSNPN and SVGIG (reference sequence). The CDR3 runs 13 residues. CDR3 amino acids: CAWSGQWNTEAFF. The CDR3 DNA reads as TGTGCCTGGAGTGGACAATGGAACACTGAAGCTTTCTTT. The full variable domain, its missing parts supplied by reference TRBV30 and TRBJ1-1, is SQTIHQWPATLVQPVGSPLSLECTVEGTSNPNLYWYRQAAGRGLQLLFYSVGIGQISSEVPQNLSASRPQDRQFILSSKKLLLSDSGFYLCAWSGQWNTEAFFGQGTRLTVV.

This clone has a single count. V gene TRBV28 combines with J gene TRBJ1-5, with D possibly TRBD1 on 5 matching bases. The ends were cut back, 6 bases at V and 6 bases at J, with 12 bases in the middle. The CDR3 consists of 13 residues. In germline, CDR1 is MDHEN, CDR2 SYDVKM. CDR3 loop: CASRPSGTQPQHF. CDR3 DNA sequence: TGTGCCAGCAGGCCGAGTGGGACTCAGCCCCAGCATTTT.

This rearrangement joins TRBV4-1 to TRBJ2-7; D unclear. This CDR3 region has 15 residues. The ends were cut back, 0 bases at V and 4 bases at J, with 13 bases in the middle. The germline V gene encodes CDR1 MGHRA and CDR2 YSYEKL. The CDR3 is CASSQDGYNLYEQYF. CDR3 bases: TGCGCCAGCAGCCAAGATGGCTATAATCTTTACGAGCAGTACTTC.

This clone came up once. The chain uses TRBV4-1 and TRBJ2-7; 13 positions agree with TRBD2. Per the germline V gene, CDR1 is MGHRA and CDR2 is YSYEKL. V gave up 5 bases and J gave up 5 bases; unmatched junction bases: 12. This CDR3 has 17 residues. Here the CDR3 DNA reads TGCGCCAGCAGCGCGGGACTAGCGGGGCCCAGCTCGGACGAGCAGTACTTC. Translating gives CASSAGLAGPSSDEQYF.

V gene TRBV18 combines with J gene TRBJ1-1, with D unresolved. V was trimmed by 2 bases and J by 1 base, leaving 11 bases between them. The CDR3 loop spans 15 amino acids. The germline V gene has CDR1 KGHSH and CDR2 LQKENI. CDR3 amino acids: CASSPSVPKNTEAFF. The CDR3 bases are TGTGCCAGCTCACCATCGGTCCCCAAGAACACTGAAGCTTTCTTT.

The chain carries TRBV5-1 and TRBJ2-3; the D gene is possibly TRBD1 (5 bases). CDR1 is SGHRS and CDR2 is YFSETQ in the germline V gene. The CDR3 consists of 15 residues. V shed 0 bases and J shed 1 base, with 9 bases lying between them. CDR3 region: CASSLADTRTDTQYF. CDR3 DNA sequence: TGCGCCAGCAGCTTGGCGGACACCCGCACAGATACGCAGTATTTT.

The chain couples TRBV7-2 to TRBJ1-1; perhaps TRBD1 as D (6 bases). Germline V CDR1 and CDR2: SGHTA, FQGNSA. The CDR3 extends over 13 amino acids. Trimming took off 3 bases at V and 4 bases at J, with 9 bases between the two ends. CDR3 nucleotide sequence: TGTGCCAGCAGCTTTAAGGGGGGCACTGAAGCTTTCTTT. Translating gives CASSFKGGTEAFF. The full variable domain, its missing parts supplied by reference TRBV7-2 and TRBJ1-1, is GAGVSQSPSNKVTEKGKDVELRCDPISGHTALYWYRQSLGQGLEFLIYFQGNSAPDKSGLPSDRFSAERTGGSVSTLTIQRTQQEDSAVYLCASSFKGGTEAFFGQGTRLTVV.

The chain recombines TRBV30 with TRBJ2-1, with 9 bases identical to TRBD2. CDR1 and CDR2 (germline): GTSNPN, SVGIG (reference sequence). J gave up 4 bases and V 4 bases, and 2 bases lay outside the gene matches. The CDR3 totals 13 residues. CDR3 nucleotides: TGTGCCTGGACTAGCGGGGTTTACAATGAGCAGTTCTTC. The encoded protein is CAWTSGVYNEQFF.